The clone carrying this T cell receptor beta chain has a single count. The antigen is not known. The data were obtained in a study of cytomegalovirus exposure and HLA in healthy donors. PCR primers comprised 60 Vbeta and 13 Jbeta primers. The assay was immunoSEQ multiplex PCR, and TCRdb's table has in-frame clones only and misses some. The sample carries about 130,000 clones, 65% to 85% recorded once. The CDR3 contains 16 residues. Per germline, CDR1 MNHEY and CDR2 SMNVEV (reference sequence). Trimming pared 8 bases from V and 1 base from J, leaving 18 bases between. Study conclusions and caveats: In a later analysis, most CMV-associated TCR beta chains appeared HLA-restricted.

The receptor was derived from a boy between 10 and 17 years old in good health and CMV-seronegative. Material: PBMCs. This chain joins TRBV27 and TRBJ2-1; D is ambiguous. As DNA, the CDR3 is TGTGCCAGCTCTAAACCGTCACGCGGATCCTACAATGAGCAGTTCTTC. Translating gives CASSKPSRGSYNEQFF.